The T cell receptor (beta chain) under discussion was sequenced for a study of T-cell memory formation after mild COVID-19 listed by TCRdb under 2021. Background for the entire study: Most TCR sequence clusters were specific to one of the two donors. T-cell clones expanding and contracting after mild COVID-19 in two donors were tracked by longitudinal TCRalpha and TCRbeta repertoire sequencing. Two young, previously healthy adult volunteers, one female and one male, were included in the cohort.

Results and caveats for the whole study, not just this receptor: The detection of some responding clones in pre-infection memory suggests that pre-existing cross-reactive memory T cells joined the SARS-CoV-2 response. Contracting CD4+ clones appeared mostly in the CM and EM memory subsets, whereas CD8+ clones were enriched in EMRA. Clones that contracted from day 15 to 85 showed balanced CD4/CD8 phenotypes, whereas a second wave of clones that expanded from day 15 to 37 leaned towards CD4+. Only a couple of mild cases were covered by the study, and larger cohorts that include severe cases with pre-infection samples were considered necessary. Whether the second-wave clones peaking on day 37 were SARS-CoV-2 specific was not confirmed.

This clonotype was observed a few times. The antigen this receptor binds is unknown. Qualities for individual bases were not recorded, and no much larger clone is one base off. Via the germline V gene, CDR1 is SNHLY and CDR2 FYNNEI. Including the terminal cysteine and phenylalanine, the CDR3 comprises 12 residues. Of the read, only the CDR3 DNA is kept; its 36 bases are in frame from base 1. Ficoll-Paque density gradient centrifugation was the method used to isolate PBMCs. TCRdb shows the sequencer as Illumina NovaSeq 6000. Using 5'RACE with constant-segment primers, TCRalpha and TCRbeta cDNA libraries were constructed, with sample barcodes and unique molecular identifiers added in the process. Trizol reagent was used to extract RNA from every sample. Amplification of the libraries took two PCR steps, and the second step added a second sample barcode plus Illumina TruSeq adapters. Libraries were sequenced on an Illumina NovaSeq with 2 x 150 bp paired-end reads. On the authors' methods: The reads were demultiplexed and collapsed into UMI-guided consensus sequences using migec v1.2.7. Using mixcr v2.1.11, UMI consensuses were aligned to TRA and TRB V and J templates and then assembled into clonotypes. A clonotype was counted as expanded or contracted only if both edgeR and NoisET called the change significant, with noise models trained on biological replicates. edgeR calls used a false discovery rate-adjusted p below 0.01 and a log2 fold-change threshold of 1. PCA with hierarchical clustering of max-normalized trajectories of the 1000 most abundant clonotypes was used as exploratory dynamics analysis. The CD4 or CD8 phenotype of responding clones was assigned using the separately sequenced CD4+ and CD8+ repertoires. Through fastp at Q25 and MiXCR, TCRdb rebuilt clones from the public reads, retaining in-frame beta chains. Entries are consolidated by CDR3 protein sequence, retaining the most common genes and DNA. The V and J calls were not made by the authors but by TCRdb's processing. The sample table shows fewer than 350,000 distinct CDR3 sequences, and roughly 18% are seen once. Around 23% of the sample belongs to the ten largest clones.

Recombination joined TRBV2 with TRBJ2-1; TRBD2 agrees with 8 junctional bases. Sequenced material: PBMCs or a T cell subset sorted from them (not recorded which). This TCR was recovered from a man aged 18 to 35 who had mild COVID-19 (a few samples of this study predate the infection). The sample titles of this study are shuffled in the database, so cell type and time point are left out; the donor was told from shared clones. This receptor carries the CDR3 CANREGPGEQFF. The DNA sequence reads TGTGCGAATCGGGAGGGGCCTGGGGAGCAGTTCTTC. With all but the CDR3 taken from the reference TRBV2 and TRBJ2-1 genes, the full variable domain is: EPEVTQTPSHQVTQMGQEVILRCVPISNHLYFYWYRQILGQKVEFLVSFYNNEISEKSEIFDDQFSVERPDGSNFTLKIRSTKLEDSAMYFCANREGPGEQFFGPGTRLTVL.